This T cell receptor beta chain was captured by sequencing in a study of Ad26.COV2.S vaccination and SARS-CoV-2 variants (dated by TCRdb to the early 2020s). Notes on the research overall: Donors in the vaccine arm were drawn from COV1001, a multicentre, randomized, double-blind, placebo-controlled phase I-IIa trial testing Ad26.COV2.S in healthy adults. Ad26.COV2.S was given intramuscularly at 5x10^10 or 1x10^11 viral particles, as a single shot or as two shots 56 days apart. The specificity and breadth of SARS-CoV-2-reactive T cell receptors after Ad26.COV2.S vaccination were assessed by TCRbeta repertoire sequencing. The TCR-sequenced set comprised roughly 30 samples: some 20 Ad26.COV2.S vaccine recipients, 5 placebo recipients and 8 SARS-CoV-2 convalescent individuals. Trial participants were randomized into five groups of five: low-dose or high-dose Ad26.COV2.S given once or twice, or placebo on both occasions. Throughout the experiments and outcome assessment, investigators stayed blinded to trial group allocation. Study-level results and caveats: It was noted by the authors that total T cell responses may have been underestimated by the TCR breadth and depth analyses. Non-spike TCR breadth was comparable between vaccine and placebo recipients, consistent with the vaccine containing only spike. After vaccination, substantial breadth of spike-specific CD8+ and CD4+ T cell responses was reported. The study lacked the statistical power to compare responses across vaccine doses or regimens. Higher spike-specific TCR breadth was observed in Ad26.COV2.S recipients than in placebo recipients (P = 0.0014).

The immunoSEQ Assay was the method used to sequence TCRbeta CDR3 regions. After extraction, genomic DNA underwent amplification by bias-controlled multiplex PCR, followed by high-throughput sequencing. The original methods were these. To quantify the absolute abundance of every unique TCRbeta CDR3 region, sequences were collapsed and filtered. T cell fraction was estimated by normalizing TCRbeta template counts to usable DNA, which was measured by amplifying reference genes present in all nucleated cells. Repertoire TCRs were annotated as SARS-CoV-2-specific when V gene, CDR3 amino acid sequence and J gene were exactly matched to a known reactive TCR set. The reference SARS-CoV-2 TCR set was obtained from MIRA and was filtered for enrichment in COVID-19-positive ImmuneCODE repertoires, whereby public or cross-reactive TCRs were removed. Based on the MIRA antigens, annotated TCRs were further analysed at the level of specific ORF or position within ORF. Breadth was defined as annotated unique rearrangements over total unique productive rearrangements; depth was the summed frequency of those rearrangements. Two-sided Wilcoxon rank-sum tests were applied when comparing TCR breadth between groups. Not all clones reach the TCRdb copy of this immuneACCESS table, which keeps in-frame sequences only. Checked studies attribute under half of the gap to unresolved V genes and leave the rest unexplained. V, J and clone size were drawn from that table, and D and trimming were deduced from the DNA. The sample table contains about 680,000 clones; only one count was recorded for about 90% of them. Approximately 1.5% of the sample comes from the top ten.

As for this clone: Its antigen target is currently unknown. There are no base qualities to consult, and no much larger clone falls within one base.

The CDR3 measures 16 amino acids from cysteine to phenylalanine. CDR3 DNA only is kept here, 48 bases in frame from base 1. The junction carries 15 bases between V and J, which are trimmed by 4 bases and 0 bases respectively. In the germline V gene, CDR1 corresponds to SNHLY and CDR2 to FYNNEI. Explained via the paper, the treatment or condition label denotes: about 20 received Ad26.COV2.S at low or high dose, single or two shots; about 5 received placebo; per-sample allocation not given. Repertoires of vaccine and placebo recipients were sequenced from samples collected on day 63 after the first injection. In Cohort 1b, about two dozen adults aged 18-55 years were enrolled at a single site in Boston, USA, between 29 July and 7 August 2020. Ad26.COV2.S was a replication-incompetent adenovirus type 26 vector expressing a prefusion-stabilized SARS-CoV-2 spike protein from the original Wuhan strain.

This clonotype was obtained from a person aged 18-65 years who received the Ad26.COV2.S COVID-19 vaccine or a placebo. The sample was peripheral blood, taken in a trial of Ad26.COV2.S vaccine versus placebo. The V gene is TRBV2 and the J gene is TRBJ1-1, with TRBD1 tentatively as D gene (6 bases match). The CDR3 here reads CASSATGTGMNTEAFF. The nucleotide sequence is TGTGCCAGCAGTGCTACAGGGACGGGAATGAACACTGAAGCTTTCTTT.